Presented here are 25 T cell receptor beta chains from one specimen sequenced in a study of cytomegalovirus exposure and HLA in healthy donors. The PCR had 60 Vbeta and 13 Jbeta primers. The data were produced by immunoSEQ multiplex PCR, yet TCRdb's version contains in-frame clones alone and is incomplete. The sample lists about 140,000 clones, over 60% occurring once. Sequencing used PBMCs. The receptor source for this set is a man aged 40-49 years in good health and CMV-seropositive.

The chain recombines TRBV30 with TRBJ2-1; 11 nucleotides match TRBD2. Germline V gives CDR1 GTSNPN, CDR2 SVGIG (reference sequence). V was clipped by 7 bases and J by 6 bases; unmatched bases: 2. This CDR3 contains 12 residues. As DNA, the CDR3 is TGTGCCTCGACTAGCGGGGCCAATGAGCAGTTCTTC. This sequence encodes CASTSGANEQFF. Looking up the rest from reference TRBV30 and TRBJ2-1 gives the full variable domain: SQTIHQWPATLVQPVGSPLSLECTVEGTSNPNLYWYRQAAGRGLQLLFYSVGIGQISSEVPQNLSASRPQDRQFILSSKKLLLSDSGFYLCASTSGANEQFFGPGTRLTVL.

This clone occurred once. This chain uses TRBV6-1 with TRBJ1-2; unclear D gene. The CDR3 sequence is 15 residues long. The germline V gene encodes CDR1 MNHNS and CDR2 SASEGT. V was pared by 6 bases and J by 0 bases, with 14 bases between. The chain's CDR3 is CASRASERANYGYTF. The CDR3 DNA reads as TGTGCCAGCAGGGCCTCCGAGCGGGCTAACTATGGCTACACCTTC.

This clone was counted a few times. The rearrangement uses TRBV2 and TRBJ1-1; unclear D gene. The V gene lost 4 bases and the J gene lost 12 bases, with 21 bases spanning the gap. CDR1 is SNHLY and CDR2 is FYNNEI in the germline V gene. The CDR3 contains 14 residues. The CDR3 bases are TGTGCCAGCAGTGGAACGCCGTCGGGTGGAAGTACTTTCTTT. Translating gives CASSGTPSGGSTFF.

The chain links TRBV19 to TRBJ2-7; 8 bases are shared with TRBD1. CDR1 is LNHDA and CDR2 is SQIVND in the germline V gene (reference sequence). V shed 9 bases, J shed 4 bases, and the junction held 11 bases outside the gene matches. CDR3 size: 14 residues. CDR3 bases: TGTGCCAGCCGACCGGCAGGGGGCTTGTACGAGCAGTACTTC. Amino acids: CASRPAGGLYEQYF.

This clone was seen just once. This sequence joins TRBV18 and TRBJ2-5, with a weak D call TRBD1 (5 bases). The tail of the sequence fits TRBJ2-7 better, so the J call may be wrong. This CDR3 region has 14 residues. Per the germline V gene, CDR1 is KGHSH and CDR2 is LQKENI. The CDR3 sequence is CASSPIQVSYEQYF. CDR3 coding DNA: TGTGCCAGCTCACCGATACAGGTATCCTACGAGCAGTACTTC.

CDR3: CASSETGTGDYEKLFF. In DNA form, the CDR3 reads TGTGCCAGCAGCGAAACCGGGACAGGGGACTATGAAAAACTGTTTTTT. This sequence joins TRBV9 and TRBJ1-4; TRBD1 matches at 10 bases. J gave up 6 bases and V 3 bases, and 8 bases lay outside the gene matches. The CDR3 runs 16 residues. CDR1 SGDLS and CDR2 YYNGEE come from the germline V gene.

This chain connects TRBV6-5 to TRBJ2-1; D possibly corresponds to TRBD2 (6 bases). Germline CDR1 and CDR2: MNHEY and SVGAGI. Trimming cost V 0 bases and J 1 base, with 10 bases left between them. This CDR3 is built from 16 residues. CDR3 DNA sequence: TGTGCCAGCAGTTACTCAACGGGAGTGTCCTACAATGAGCAGTTCTTC. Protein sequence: CASSYSTGVSYNEQFF.

The CDR3 here is CASTPQGTRGEQFF. The CDR3 DNA reads as TGTGCCAGTACCCCCCAAGGGACTAGGGGCGAGCAGTTCTTC. The chain is built from TRBV19 and TRBJ2-1; 8 bases are shared with TRBD2. CDR1 LNHDA and CDR2 SQIVND come from the germline V gene (reference sequence). CDR3 length: 14 amino acids. The trim removed 7 bases at V and 10 bases at J, leaving 12 bases unmatched.

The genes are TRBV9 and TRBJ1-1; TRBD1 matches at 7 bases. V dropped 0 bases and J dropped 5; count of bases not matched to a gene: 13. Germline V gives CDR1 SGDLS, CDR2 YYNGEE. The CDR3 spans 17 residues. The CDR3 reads CASSVEIGQVGVTEAFF. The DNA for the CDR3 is TGTGCCAGCAGCGTAGAGATCGGACAGGTTGGGGTAACTGAAGCTTTCTTT.

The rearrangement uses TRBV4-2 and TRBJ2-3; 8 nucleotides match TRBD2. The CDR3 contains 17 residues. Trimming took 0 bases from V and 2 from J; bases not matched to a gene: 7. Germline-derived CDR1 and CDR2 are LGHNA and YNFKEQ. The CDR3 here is CASSQDRSGSHTDTQYF. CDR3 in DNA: TGTGCCAGCAGCCAAGACCGGAGCGGGAGCCACACAGATACGCAGTATTTT.

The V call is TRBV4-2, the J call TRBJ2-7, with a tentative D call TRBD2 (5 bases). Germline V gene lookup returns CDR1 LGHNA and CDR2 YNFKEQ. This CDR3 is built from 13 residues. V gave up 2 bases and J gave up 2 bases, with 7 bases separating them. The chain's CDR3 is CASSQTRAYEQYF. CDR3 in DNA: TGTGCCAGCAGCCAAACTAGGGCCTACGAGCAGTACTTC.

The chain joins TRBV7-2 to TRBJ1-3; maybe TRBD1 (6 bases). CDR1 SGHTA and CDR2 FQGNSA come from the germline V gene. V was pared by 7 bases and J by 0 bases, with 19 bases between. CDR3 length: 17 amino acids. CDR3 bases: TGTGCCAGCAAGGCTACTGCGGGGGCAAGCTCTGGAAACACCATATATTTT. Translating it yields CASKATAGASSGNTIYF.

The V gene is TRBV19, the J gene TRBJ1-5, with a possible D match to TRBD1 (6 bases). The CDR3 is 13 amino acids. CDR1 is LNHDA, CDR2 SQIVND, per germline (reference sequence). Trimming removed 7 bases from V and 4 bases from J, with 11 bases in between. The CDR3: CASNAGANQPQHF. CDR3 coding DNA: TGTGCCAGTAATGCAGGGGCGAATCAGCCCCAGCATTTT.

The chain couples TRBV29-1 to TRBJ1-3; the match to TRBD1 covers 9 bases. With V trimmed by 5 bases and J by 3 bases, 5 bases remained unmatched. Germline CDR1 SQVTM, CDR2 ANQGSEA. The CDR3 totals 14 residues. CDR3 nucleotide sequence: TGCAGCGTTCCCGGGACAGGGTTTGGAAACACCATATATTTT. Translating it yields CSVPGTGFGNTIYF.

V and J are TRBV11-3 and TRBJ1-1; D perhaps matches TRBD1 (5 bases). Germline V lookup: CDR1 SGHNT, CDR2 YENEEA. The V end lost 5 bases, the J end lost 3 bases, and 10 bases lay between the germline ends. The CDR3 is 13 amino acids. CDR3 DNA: TGTGCCAGCAGCCGGGGAGGGGACACTGAAGCTTTCTTT. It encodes CASSRGGDTEAFF.

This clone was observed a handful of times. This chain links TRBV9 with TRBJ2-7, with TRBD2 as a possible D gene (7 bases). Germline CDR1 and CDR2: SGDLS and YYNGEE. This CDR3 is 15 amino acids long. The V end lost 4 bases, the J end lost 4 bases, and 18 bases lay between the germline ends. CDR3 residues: CASSPLGGAGYEQYF. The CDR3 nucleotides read TGTGCCAGCAGCCCCCTGGGGGGGGCCGGATACGAGCAGTACTTC.

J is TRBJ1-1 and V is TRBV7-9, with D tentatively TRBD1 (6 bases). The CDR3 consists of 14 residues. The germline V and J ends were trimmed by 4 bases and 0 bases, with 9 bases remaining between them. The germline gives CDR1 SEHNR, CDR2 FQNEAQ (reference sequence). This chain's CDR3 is CASSSTGMNTEAFF. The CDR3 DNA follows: TGTGCCAGCAGCTCGACAGGAATGAACACTGAAGCTTTCTTT.

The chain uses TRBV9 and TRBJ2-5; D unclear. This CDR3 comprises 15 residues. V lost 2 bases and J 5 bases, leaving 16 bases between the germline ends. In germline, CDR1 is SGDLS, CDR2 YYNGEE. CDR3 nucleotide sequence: TGTGCCAGCAGCGTTAATACAGCATCGTGGGAGACCCAGTACTTC. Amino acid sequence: CASSVNTASWETQYF.

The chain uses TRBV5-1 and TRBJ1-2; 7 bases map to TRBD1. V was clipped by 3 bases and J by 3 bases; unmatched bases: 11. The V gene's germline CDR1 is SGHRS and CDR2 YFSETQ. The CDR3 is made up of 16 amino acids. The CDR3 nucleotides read TGCGCCAGCAGCTCCTCCGGGGACAGACAACACTATGGCTACACCTTC. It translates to CASSSSGDRQHYGYTF.

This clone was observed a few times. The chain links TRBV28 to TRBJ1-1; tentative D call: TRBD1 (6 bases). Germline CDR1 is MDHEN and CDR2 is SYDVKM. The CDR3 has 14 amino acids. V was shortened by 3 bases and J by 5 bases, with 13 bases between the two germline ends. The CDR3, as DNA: TGTGCCAGCAGTTTCGGCCACCAGGGGACTGAAGCTTTCTTT. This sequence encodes CASSFGHQGTEAFF.

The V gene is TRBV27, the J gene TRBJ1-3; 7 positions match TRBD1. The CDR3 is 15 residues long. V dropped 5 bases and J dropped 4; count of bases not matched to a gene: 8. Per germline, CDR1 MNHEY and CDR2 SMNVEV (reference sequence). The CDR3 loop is CASSPLQGIGNTIYF. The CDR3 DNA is TGTGCCAGCAGTCCTCTACAGGGGATCGGAAACACCATATATTTT.

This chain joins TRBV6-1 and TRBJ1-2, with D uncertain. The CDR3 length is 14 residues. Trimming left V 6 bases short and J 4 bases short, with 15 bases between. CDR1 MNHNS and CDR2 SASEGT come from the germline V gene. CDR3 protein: CASRTPLDTYGYTF. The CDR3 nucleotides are TGTGCCAGCAGGACCCCCTTAGACACCTATGGCTACACCTTC.

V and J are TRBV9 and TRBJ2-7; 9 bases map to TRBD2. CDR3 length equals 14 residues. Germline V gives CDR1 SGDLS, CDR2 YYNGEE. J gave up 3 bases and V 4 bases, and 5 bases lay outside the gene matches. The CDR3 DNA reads TGTGCCAGCAGCCTCGGGACTAGCCACTACGAGCAGTACTTC. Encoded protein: CASSLGTSHYEQYF. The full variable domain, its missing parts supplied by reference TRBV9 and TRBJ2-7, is DSGVTQTPKHLITATGQRVTLRCSPRSGDLSVYWYQQSLDQGLQFLIQYYNGEERAKGNILERFSAQQFPDLHSELNLSSLELGDSALYFCASSLGTSHYEQYFGPGTRLTVT.

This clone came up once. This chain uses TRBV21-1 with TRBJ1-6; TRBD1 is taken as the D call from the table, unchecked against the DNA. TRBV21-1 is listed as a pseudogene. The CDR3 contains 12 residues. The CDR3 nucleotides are TGTGCCAGCAGCTGGGAAGGGGCGCTCCTCCACTTT. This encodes CASSWEGALLHF.

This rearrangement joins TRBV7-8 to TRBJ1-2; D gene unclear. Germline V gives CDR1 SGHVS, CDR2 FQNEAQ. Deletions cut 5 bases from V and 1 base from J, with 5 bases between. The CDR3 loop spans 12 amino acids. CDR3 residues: CASSSYNYGYTF. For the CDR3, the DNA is TGTGCCAGCAGCAGCTATAACTATGGCTACACCTTC.